The next 25 T cell receptor beta chains were all read from a single sample in a study of response to subunit inactivated influenza vaccine. TCRdb redid the calling of the RT-PCR reads with MiXCR, one entry per CDR3 protein. The data show about 180,000 distinct CDR3 sequences, around 9.2% seen once. Sequencing used non-naive T cells sorted from PBMCs, obtained on the day of vaccination. These receptors originate from a man between 50 and 59 years old who received an inactivated influenza vaccine.

This chain links TRBV10-2 with TRBJ1-5; 7 nucleotides agree with TRBD1. Germline V gene data show CDR1 as WSHSY and CDR2 as SAAADI. CDR3 length equals 16 residues. The V gene end was trimmed by 4 bases and the J gene end by 2 bases; junction bases not matched to a gene: 8. CDR3: CASSGLLGQGNQPQHF. Written as DNA, the CDR3 is TGCGCCAGCAGTGGGTTGCTAGGACAGGGCAATCAGCCCCAGCATTTT.

This clonotype was observed many times. The chain has TRBV11-2 and TRBJ2-1, with 8 bases matching TRBD1. This CDR3 spans 18 amino acids. The V segment lost 1 base and the J segment 9 bases; nucleotides outside the gene matches: 17. Germline CDR1 reads SGHAT; CDR2 reads FQNNGV. The CDR3 spells CASSLVGVVRGPRGEQFF. The CDR3 DNA reads TGTGCCAGCAGCTTAGTGGGGGTGGTCAGGGGGCCCCGGGGTGAGCAGTTCTTC.

This chain's CDR3 is CASSLGDRWDNQPQHF. The CDR3 nucleotides read TGCGCCAGCAGCTTGGGGGACAGGTGGGACAATCAGCCCCAGCATTTT. This chain joins TRBV5-1 and TRBJ1-5, with 8 bases fitting TRBD1. V was clipped by 0 bases and J by 3 bases; unmatched bases: 5. Germline-derived CDR1 and CDR2 are SGHRS and YFSETQ. This CDR3 has 16 residues.

This clonotype was seen ten or more times. The V call is TRBV3-1, the J call TRBJ2-2; D is ambiguous. Germline V CDR1 and CDR2: LGHDT, YNNKEL (reference sequence). V was clipped by 1 base and J by 6 bases, with 9 bases between them. This CDR3 comprises 14 residues. The CDR3 region has the DNA TGTGCCAGCAGCCAAGCACCCCAGGCCGGGGAGCTGTTTTTT. The encoded protein is CASSQAPQAGELFF.

This clonotype has just a few counts. The chain recombines TRBV6-2 or TRBV6-3 with TRBJ1-5, with TRBD1 as a possible D gene (5 bases). The V gene lost 0 bases and the J gene lost 9 bases, with 15 bases spanning the gap. The CDR3 loop spans 15 amino acids. CDR1 is MNHEY, CDR2 SVGEGT, per germline. The CDR3 nucleotides are TGTGCCAGCAGTTACTCAGGCAGGGCCTCTAGGCCCCAGCATTTT. Its translation is CASSYSGRASRPQHF.

The sample holds a few counts of this clonotype. This rearrangement joins TRBV27 to TRBJ2-1; possibly TRBD1 for D (5 bases). The CDR3 is 15 residues long. CDR1 is MNHEY, CDR2 SMNVEV, per germline (reference sequence). Trimming removed 0 bases from V and 3 bases from J, with 9 bases in between. CDR3 protein: CASSLSVDIYNEQFF. The CDR3 DNA reads TGTGCCAGCAGTTTATCAGTGGACATCTACAATGAGCAGTTCTTC.

This chain connects TRBV5-5 to TRBJ2-7; 7 bases are a match to TRBD1. Looked up from germline, CDR1 is SGHKS and CDR2 is YYEKEE (reference sequence). After removal of 6 bases from V and 3 bases from J, the junction contained 9 bases not matched to a gene. CDR3 length equals 14 residues. CDR3 amino acids: CASTGQLFIYEQYF. CDR3 coding DNA: TGTGCCAGCACGGGACAGCTGTTTATCTACGAGCAGTACTTC. Filled out from reference TRBV5-5 and TRBJ2-7, the complete variable domain reads DAGVTQSPTHLIKTRGQQVTLRCSPISGHKSVSWYQQVLGQGPQFIFQYYEKEERGRGNFPDRFSARQFPNYSSELNVNALLLGDSALYLCASTGQLFIYEQYFGPGTRLTVT.

This clonotype came up many times. The chain is built from TRBV20-1 and TRBJ2-2, with D tentatively TRBD1 (5 bases). This CDR3 spans 14 amino acids. The V gene's germline CDR1 is DFQATT and CDR2 SNEGSKA (reference sequence). Between the trimmed V and J ends, which lost 6 bases and 1 base, there was a span of 12 bases. Here the CDR3 reads CSARPTVNTGELFF. Written as DNA, the CDR3 is TGCAGTGCGAGGCCGACAGTGAACACCGGGGAGCTGTTTTTT.

The rearrangement joins TRBV9 to TRBJ2-1; D call uncertain. The CDR3 sequence is 13 residues long. Germline V gene data show CDR1 as SGDLS and CDR2 as YYNGEE. With 0 bases removed from V and 7 bases from J, the gap between germline ends came to 8 bases. CDR3 DNA sequence: TGTGCCAGCAGCGTAGCTTCCGTGAATGAGCAGTTCTTC. It yields the protein CASSVASVNEQFF.

This clonotype was detected only a few times. V gene TRBV3-1 combines with J gene TRBJ1-5; D is uncertain. Trimming removed 5 bases at V and 7 bases at J, with 15 bases between. The CDR3 loop spans 14 amino acids. Germline V gene sequence: CDR1 LGHDT, CDR2 YNNKEL (reference sequence). In nucleotides, the CDR3 is TGTGCCAGCAGCACCGGGAGGTTTGGGCAGCCCCAGCATTTT. As protein: CASSTGRFGQPQHF.

This clonotype was detected a few times. DNA of the CDR3: TGTGCCAGCAGCTTAGATATAGGGTATAGCGAGACCCAGTACTTC. Amino acids: CASSLDIGYSETQYF. The chain is built from TRBV7-2 and TRBJ2-5; D unclear. The CDR3 runs to 15 residues. Germline CDR1 is SGHTA and CDR2 is FQGNSA. Trimming took off 1 base at V and 5 bases at J, with 14 bases between the two ends.

There are a few counts of this clonotype. The J gene is TRBJ2-3, the V gene TRBV5-1, with 16 bases identical to TRBD2. The CDR3 is made up of 16 amino acids. With V trimmed by 6 bases and J by 6 bases, 7 bases remained unmatched. Germline V gene lookup returns CDR1 SGHRS and CDR2 YFSETQ. The CDR3 nucleotides read TGCGCCAGCATCCCGGGACTAGCGGGGGGGCTGGATACGCAGTATTTT. Translation gives CASIPGLAGGLDTQYF.

This chain uses TRBV20-1 with TRBJ2-1; 10 bases agree with TRBD2. The germline gives CDR1 DFQATT, CDR2 SNEGSKA (reference sequence). With 3 bases clipped from V and 8 bases from J, the junction kept 7 bases outside the gene matches. The CDR3 runs to 14 residues. The CDR3 nucleotides read TGCAGTGCTAGTAATAGCGGGGGGATAGATGAGCAGTTCTTC. It encodes CSASNSGGIDEQFF.

The count of this clonotype is one. It may be a read error: a sequence one base away is much more abundant. J is TRBJ2-7 and V is TRBV7-2, with TRBD2 identical over 10 bases. CDR1 SGHTA and CDR2 FQGNSA come from the germline V gene. The CDR3 is 14 amino acids. The CDR3 sequence: CPSSPRTSGYEQYF. CDR3 in DNA: TGTCCCAGCAGCCCGCGGACTAGCGGCTACGAGCAGTACTTC. The whole variable domain, filled in from reference TRBV7-2 and TRBJ2-7, reads GAGVSQSPSNKVTEKGKDVELRCDPISGHTALYWYRQSLGQGLEFLIYFQGNSAPDKSGLPSDRFSAERTGGSVSTLTIQRTQQEDSAVYLCPSSPRTSGYEQYFGPGTRLTVT.

Ten or more counts support this clonotype. CDR3 region: CASSGPRDHYNEQFF. CDR3 bases: TGTGCCAGCTCGGGCCCGCGGGACCACTACAATGAGCAGTTCTTC. The chain is built from TRBV7-9 and TRBJ2-1; D is possibly TRBD2 (6 bases). Germline values: CDR1 SEHNR, CDR2 FQNEAQ (reference sequence). The V end was cut by 8 bases, the J end by 3 bases, with 17 bases between. The CDR3 extends over 15 amino acids.

The rearrangement links TRBV6-2 or TRBV6-3 to TRBJ1-5; D ambiguous. Germline CDR1 reads MNHEY; CDR2 reads SVGEGT. CDR3 length equals 14 residues. Trimming took off 2 bases at V and 3 bases at J, with 8 bases between the two ends. For the CDR3, the DNA is TGTGCCAGCAGTTACCGGCAGACCAATCAGCCCCAGCATTTT. This encodes CASSYRQTNQPQHF.

This clonotype was counted a few times. The chain links TRBV7-9 to TRBJ2-1; no clear D gene. The CDR3 runs to 12 residues. CDR1 is SEHNR and CDR2 is FQNEAQ in the germline V gene (reference sequence). V was trimmed by 5 bases and J by 4 bases, leaving 6 bases between them. CDR3 DNA: TGTGCCAGCAGCCCAGAATACAATGAGCAGTTCTTC. Amino acids: CASSPEYNEQFF.

This clonotype was counted at least ten times. The V call is TRBV29-1, the J call TRBJ1-1; 8 bases match TRBD1. Germline CDR1 and CDR2: SQVTM and ANQGSEA. The CDR3 extends over 14 amino acids. V shed 5 bases, J shed 1 base, and the junction held 6 bases outside the gene matches. CDR3 bases: TGCAGCGTTTTATCCGGGACAGGGAACACTGAAGCTTTCTTT. It yields the protein CSVLSGTGNTEAFF.

This clonotype was counted at least ten times. This rearrangement joins TRBV4-2 to TRBJ2-7; 11 nucleotides align to TRBD2. Trimming cost V 1 base and J 5 bases; bases outside gene matches: 10. The CDR3 is 17 amino acids. The germline V gene encodes CDR1 LGHNA and CDR2 YNFKEQ. The CDR3 DNA reads TGTGCCAGCAGCCAAGCGAGGTTGACTAGCGGGACAAACGAGCAGTACTTC. Amino acids: CASSQARLTSGTNEQYF.

This clonotype was counted between two and nine times. The chain employs TRBV12-3 or TRBV12-4 and TRBJ2-6; D gene unclear. This CDR3 spans 16 amino acids. Between the trimmed V and J ends, which lost 5 bases and 5 bases, there was a span of 16 bases. The chain's CDR3 is CASSPLWSGRANVLTF. CDR3 sequence (DNA): TGTGCCAGCAGTCCCCTTTGGAGTGGAAGGGCCAACGTCCTGACTTTC.

The chain is built from TRBV7-9 and TRBJ1-2, with 10 bases identical to TRBD1. The CDR3 runs 13 residues. Germline lookup yields CDR1 SEHNR and CDR2 FQNEAQ (reference sequence). Losses at the gene ends were 4 bases for V and 8 bases for J; bases not matched to a gene: 4. The CDR3 coding sequence is TGTGCCAGCAGCTGGGACAGGGGAGGCGGCTACACCTTC. Amino acid sequence: CASSWDRGGGYTF.

There are a few counts of this clonotype. The rearrangement links TRBV9 to TRBJ1-1, with TRBD1 matching over 11 bases. With 4 bases clipped from V and 1 base from J, the junction kept 3 bases outside the gene matches. Germline V gene sequence: CDR1 SGDLS, CDR2 YYNGEE. The CDR3 is made up of 15 amino acids. The CDR3 reads CASSRGTGGNTEAFF. As DNA, the CDR3 is TGTGCCAGCAGCAGAGGGACAGGGGGGAACACTGAAGCTTTCTTT.

This clonotype was seen many times. The chain has TRBV29-1 and TRBJ2-1, with 7 nucleotides matching TRBD2. Germline V gives CDR1 SQVTM, CDR2 ANQGSEA. V lost 7 bases, J lost 3 bases, and 3 bases stayed unmatched. The CDR3 is 12 amino acids. Here the CDR3 reads CSASGNYNEQFF. CDR3 in DNA: TGCAGCGCGAGCGGGAACTACAATGAGCAGTTCTTC.

The rearrangement joins TRBV20-1 to TRBJ2-3; 11 positions match TRBD2. J gave up 6 bases and V 6 bases, and 8 bases lay outside the gene matches. This CDR3 has 14 residues. Germline loops: CDR1 DFQATT, CDR2 SNEGSKA (reference sequence). CDR3 DNA sequence: TGCAGTGCACTCTGGGCTAGCGGGGGGGATACGCAGTATTTT. It specifies CSALWASGGDTQYF.

This clonotype has ten or more counts. The gene calls are TRBV4-3 and TRBJ2-2, with a weak D call TRBD1 (7 bases). Trimming pared 1 base from V and 4 bases from J, leaving 22 bases between. Per germline, CDR1 LGHNA and CDR2 YSLEER. This CDR3 has 19 amino acids. DNA for the CDR3: TGCGCCAGCAGCCAAGTCCGATTCATGGAGGGACAGCCCACCGGGGAGCTGTTTTTT. The encoded protein is CASSQVRFMEGQPTGELFF.